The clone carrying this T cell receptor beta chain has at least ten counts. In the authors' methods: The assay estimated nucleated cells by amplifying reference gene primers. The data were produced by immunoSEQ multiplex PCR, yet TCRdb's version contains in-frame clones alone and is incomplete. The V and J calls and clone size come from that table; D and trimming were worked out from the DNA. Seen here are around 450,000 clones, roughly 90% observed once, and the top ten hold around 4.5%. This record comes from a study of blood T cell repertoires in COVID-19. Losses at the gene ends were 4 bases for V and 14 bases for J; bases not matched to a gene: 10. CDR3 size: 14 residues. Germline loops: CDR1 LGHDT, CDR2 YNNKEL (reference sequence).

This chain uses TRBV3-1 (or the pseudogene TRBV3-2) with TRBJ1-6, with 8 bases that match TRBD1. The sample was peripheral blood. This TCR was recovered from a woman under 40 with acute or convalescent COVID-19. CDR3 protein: CASSPGQGLGALHF. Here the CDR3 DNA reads TGTGCCAGCAGCCCCGGACAGGGCCTAGGGGCCCTCCACTTT.